This T cell receptor (beta chain) was profiled in a study of OX40 agonist ivuxolimab in advanced cancers. Across the study: Prior checkpoint blockade (anti-PD-1, anti-PD-L1 or anti-CTLA-4) was permitted; about 40% had it.

The repertoire was sequenced with immunoSEQ multiplex PCR; TCRdb's copy has only in-frame clones and lacks some. The data show about 68,000 clones, roughly nine tenths seen once. The germline gives CDR1 LGHNA, CDR2 YNFKEQ. Deletions cut 7 bases from V and 0 bases from J, with 13 bases between. This CDR3 has 14 residues. This clone has only one observation. The chain recombines TRBV4-2 with TRBJ2-7; weak D call: TRBD2 (5 bases). This receptor was identified in an adult with an advanced solid tumor such as melanoma, head and neck, liver or kidney cancer. Here the sequenced sample was CD4+ or CD8+ T cells sorted from blood, taken in a trial of the OX40 agonist ivuxolimab. The CDR3, as DNA: TGTGCCAGCACCCCTGGGGAGCCCTCCTACGAGCAGTACTTC. Translating gives CASTPGEPSYEQYF.